This T cell receptor beta chain comes out of a study of post-analysis software for immune sequencing data. This clonotype has a handful of counts. Antigen unknown. V shed 4 bases and J shed 2 bases, with 12 bases lying between them. The CDR3 is made up of 14 amino acids. Germline CDR1 is LGHDT and CDR2 is YNNKEL (reference sequence). Study results and caveats: Four to six TRBV segments were more frequent in patients than controls; TRBV5-6, TRBV5-1 and TRBV20-1 belonged to this group. Relative to controls, patients with multiple sclerosis showed significantly lower normalized Chao1 diversity.

Unique molecular identifiers were carried by the TCR beta cDNA libraries. A single record per CDR3 protein comes from TCRdb applying MiXCR to the PCR reads. The table shows some 160,000 distinct CDR3 sequences, with roughly 34% occurring only once. The source is a girl under 18 with multiple sclerosis. The V call is TRBV3-1, the J call TRBJ2-7, with D possibly matching TRBD2 (5 bases). The specimen was blood, collected after autologous hematopoietic stem cell transplantation. The CDR3 loop is CASSRGRGTYEQYF. Here the CDR3 DNA reads TGTGCCAGCAGCCGAGGACGGGGAACCTACGAGCAGTACTTC.